The T cell receptor (beta chain) described here comes from a study of shared clonotypes between healthy human individuals. Of note for this clone: As yet, its antigen is unknown.

There are 14 residues in the CDR3. V lost 7 bases and J 7 bases, leaving 22 bases between the germline ends. Germline CDR1 and CDR2: SQVTM and ANQGSEA. A 200 ng quantity of DNA, tens of thousands of T cell genomes, went into the sorted-subset replicate PCRs. Clones were read by immunoSEQ multiplex PCR, and TCRdb kept only the in-frame ones, dropping some. The sample carries a few million clones, approximately 94% recorded once. Findings and caveats of the study: In having few donors, the study represented limited genetic and exposure-history diversity.

Sequenced: naive CD4+ T cells sorted from blood. Stated subset: CD45RA+ positively selected. The sequence came from a man aged 18 to 30 in good health. This rearrangement joins TRBV29-1 to TRBJ1-2; D possibly corresponds to TRBD1 (5 bases). In DNA form, the CDR3 reads TGCAGCGCCGTACCCCAGGGTCAAGGCTCTGGCTACACCTTC. Protein: CSAVPQGQGSGYTF.